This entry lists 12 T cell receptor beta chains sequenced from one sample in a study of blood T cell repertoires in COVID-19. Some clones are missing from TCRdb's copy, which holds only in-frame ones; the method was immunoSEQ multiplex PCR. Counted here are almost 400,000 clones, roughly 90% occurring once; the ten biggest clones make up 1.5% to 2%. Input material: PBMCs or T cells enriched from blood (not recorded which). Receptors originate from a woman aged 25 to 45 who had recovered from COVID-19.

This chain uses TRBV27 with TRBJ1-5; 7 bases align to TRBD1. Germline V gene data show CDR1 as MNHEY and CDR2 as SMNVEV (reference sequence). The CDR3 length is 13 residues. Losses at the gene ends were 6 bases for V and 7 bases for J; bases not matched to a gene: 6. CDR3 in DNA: TGTGCCAGCAGATTGACAGGGCTCCAGCCCCAGCATTTT. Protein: CASRLTGLQPQHF.

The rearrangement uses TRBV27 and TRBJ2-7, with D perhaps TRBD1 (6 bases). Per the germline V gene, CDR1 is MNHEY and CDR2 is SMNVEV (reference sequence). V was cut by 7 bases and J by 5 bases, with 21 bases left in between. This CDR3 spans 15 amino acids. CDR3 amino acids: CASTRSSAGANEQYF. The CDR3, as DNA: TGTGCCAGCACCAGGTCGTCGGCAGGGGCGAACGAGCAGTACTTC.

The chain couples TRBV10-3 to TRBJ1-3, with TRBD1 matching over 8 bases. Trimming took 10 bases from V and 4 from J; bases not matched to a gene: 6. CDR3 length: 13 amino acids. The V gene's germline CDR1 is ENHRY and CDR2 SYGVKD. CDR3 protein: CATGQGAGNTIYF. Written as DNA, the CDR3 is TGTGCCACCGGACAGGGCGCAGGAAACACCATATATTTT.

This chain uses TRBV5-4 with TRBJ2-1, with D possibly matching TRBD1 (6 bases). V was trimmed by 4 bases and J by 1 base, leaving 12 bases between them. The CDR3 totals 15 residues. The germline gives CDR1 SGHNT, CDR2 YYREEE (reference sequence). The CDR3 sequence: CASSDRPGSYNEQFF. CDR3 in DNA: TGTGCCAGCAGCGACAGGCCGGGATCCTACAATGAGCAGTTCTTC. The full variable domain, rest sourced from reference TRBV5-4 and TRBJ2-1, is ETGVTQSPTHLIKTRGQQVTLRCSSQSGHNTVSWYQQALGQGPQFIFQYYREEENGRGNFPPRFSGLQFPNYSSELNVNALELDDSALYLCASSDRPGSYNEQFFGPGTRLTVL.

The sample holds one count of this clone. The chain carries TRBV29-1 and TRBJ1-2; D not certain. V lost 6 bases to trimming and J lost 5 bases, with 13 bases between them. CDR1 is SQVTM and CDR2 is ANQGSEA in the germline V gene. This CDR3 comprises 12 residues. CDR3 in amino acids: CSVADLRYGYTF. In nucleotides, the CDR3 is TGCAGCGTGGCCGACCTCAGGTATGGCTACACCTTC.

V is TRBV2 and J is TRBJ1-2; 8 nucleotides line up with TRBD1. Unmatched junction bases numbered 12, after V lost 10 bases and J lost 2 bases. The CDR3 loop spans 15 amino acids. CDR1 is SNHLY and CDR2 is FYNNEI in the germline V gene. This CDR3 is CATRKGQGGNYGYTF. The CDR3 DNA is TGTGCCACCCGGAAAGGACAGGGAGGCAACTATGGCTACACCTTC.

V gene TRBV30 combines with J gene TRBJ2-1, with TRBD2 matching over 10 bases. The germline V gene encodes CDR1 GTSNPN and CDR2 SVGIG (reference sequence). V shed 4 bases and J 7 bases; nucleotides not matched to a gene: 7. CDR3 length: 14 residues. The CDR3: CAWTSGSLSNEQFF. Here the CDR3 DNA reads TGTGCCTGGACTAGCGGGAGTCTATCTAATGAGCAGTTCTTC.

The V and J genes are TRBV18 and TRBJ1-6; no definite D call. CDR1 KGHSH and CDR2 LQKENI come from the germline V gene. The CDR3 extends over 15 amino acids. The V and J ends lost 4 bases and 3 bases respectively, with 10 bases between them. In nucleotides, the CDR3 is TGTGCCAGCTCACGGGAGGGTCTCTATAATTCACCCCTCCACTTT. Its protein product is CASSREGLYNSPLHF.

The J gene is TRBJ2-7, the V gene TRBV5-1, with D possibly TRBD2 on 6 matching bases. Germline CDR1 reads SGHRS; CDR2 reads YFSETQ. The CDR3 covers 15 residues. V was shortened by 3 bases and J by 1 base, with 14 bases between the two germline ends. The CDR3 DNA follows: TGCGCCAGCAGCTCACGGGATCGGGGGTCCTACGAGCAGTACTTC. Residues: CASSSRDRGSYEQYF.

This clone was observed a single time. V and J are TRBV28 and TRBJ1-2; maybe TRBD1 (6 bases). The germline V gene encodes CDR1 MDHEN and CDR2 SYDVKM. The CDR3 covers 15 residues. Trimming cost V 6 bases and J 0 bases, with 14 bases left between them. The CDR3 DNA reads TGTGCCAGCAGACCGGGGGGGGCCTCTAACTATGGCTACACCTTC. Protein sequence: CASRPGGASNYGYTF.

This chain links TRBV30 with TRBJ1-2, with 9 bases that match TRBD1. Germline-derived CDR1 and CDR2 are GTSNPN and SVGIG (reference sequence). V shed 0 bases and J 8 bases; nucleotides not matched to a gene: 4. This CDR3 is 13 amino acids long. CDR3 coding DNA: TGTGCCTGGAGTGTACAGGGGGCGGGGGGCTACACCTTC. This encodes CAWSVQGAGGYTF.

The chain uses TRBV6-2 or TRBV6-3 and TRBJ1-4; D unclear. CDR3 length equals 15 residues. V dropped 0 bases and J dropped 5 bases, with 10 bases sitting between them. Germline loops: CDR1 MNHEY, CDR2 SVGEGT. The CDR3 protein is CASSYSTQMNEKLFF. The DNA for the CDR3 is TGTGCCAGCAGTTACTCGACACAGATGAATGAAAAACTGTTTTTT.